The 29 T cell receptor beta chains reported below all come from one sample, sequenced in a study of preoperative IRX-2 immunotherapy in early breast cancer. Clones were sequenced by immunoSEQ multiplex PCR, and TCRdb holds only the in-frame ones, with some missing. This repertoire shows around 43,000 clones, roughly 77% found once; its top ten account for approximately 1.2%. Stated treatment: preoperative locoregional IRX-2 cytokine immunotherapy. Material: tumor tissue, obtained after IRX-2 immunotherapy. Receptor source: a human donor with breast cancer.

The chain links TRBV30 to TRBJ2-1, with D perhaps TRBD2 (6 bases). The CDR3 consists of 13 residues. Germline V lookup: CDR1 GTSNPN, CDR2 SVGIG (reference sequence). V was clipped by 3 bases and J by 16 bases, with 22 bases between them. The CDR3 sequence: CAWRLRDSPVYFF. The CDR3 DNA reads as TGTGCCTGGAGGCTCCGGGACTCCCCTGTGTACTTCTTC.

The chain couples TRBV18 to TRBJ1-4; D possibly corresponds to TRBD1 (5 bases). The V and J ends lost 3 bases and 5 bases respectively, with 13 bases between them. The CDR3 totals 15 residues. Germline CDR1 KGHSH, CDR2 LQKENI. The CDR3 spells CASSPLPGSNEKLFF. The CDR3, as DNA: TGTGCCAGCTCACCGCTGCCAGGGTCAAATGAAAAACTGTTTTTT.

The chain joins TRBV5-1 to TRBJ1-2, with D unclear. V was trimmed by 4 bases and J by 2 bases, leaving 12 bases between them. In germline, CDR1 is SGHRS, CDR2 YFSETQ. The CDR3 extends over 14 amino acids. CDR3 amino acids: CASSVQRENYGYTF. CDR3 sequence (DNA): TGCGCCAGCAGCGTACAACGGGAGAACTATGGCTACACCTTC. Complete variable domain (other parts from reference TRBV5-1 and TRBJ1-2): KAGVTQTPRYLIKTRGQQVTLSCSPISGHRSVSWYQQTPGQGLQFLFEYFSETQRNKGNFPGRFSGRQFSNSRSEMNVSTLELGDSALYLCASSVQRENYGYTFGSGTRLTVV.

The chain couples TRBV29-1 to TRBJ1-4, with TRBD1 as a possible D gene (6 bases). The CDR3 runs 15 residues. V was trimmed by 1 base and J by 4 bases, leaving 13 bases between them. The germline gives CDR1 SQVTM, CDR2 ANQGSEA. The CDR3 DNA reads as TGCAGCGTTGAAGGAGTGGCACAGGGTAATGAAAAACTGTTTTTT. Translated, it gives CSVEGVAQGNEKLFF. Full variable domain (missing parts from reference TRBV29-1 and TRBJ1-4): SAVISQKPSRDICQRGTSLTIQCQVDSQVTMMFWYRQQPGQSLTLIATANQGSEATYESGFVIDKFPISRPNLTFSTLTVSNMSPEDSSIYLCSVEGVAQGNEKLFFGSGTQLSVL.

This clone was seen a single time. This rearrangement joins TRBV5-1 to TRBJ1-4, with D uncertain. Germline V gene data show CDR1 as SGHRS and CDR2 as YFSETQ. The V gene lost 4 bases and the J gene lost 2 bases, with 12 bases spanning the gap. The CDR3 is 15 amino acids. The CDR3 nucleotides are TGCGCCAGCAGCATTCTAGGGAATACTAATGAAAAACTGTTTTTT. It codes for CASSILGNTNEKLFF.

The J gene is TRBJ2-4, the V gene TRBV7-4, with D hard to call. CDR1 SGHVT and CDR2 SQSDAQ come from the germline V gene. The CDR3 has 16 residues. Trimming shortened V by 4 bases and J by 0 bases, and 13 bases separated the two germline ends. CDR3 bases: TGTGCCAGCAGCTCAGGTGGATCACTAGCCAAAAACATTCAGTACTTC. Its translation: CASSSGGSLAKNIQYF.

The rearrangement links TRBV29-1 to TRBJ2-1; 7 nucleotides line up with TRBD1. CDR3 length equals 16 residues. V was pared by 5 bases and J by 0 bases, with 10 bases of the junction left unmatched. CDR1 and CDR2 from the germline V gene are SQVTM and ANQGSEA. CDR3 loop: CSVSGGPRSSYNEQFF. The CDR3 DNA reads TGCAGCGTTTCAGGGGGACCGCGGAGCTCCTACAATGAGCAGTTCTTC.

The chain couples TRBV18 to TRBJ1-1; D gene ambiguous. CDR3 length equals 14 residues. Germline V lookup: CDR1 KGHSH, CDR2 LQKENI. Trimming stripped 2 bases from V and 1 base from J, with 8 bases between. CDR3 in DNA: TGTGCCAGCTCACCAATTAAAGAGAACACTGAAGCTTTCTTT. It translates to CASSPIKENTEAFF.

V gene TRBV5-1 combines with J gene TRBJ1-2, with D maybe TRBD1 (6 bases). This CDR3 comprises 16 residues. V was shortened by 0 bases and J by 0 bases, with 12 bases between the two germline ends. In germline, CDR1 is SGHRS, CDR2 YFSETQ. This CDR3 reads CASSLEARTANYGYTF. CDR3 coding DNA: TGCGCCAGCAGCTTGGAGGCCAGGACAGCTAACTATGGCTACACCTTC. Based on the CDR3 plus reference TRBV5-1 and TRBJ1-2, the full variable domain is KAGVTQTPRYLIKTRGQQVTLSCSPISGHRSVSWYQQTPGQGLQFLFEYFSETQRNKGNFPGRFSGRQFSNSRSEMNVSTLELGDSALYLCASSLEARTANYGYTFGSGTRLTVV.

The chain couples TRBV14 to TRBJ1-2; D gene uncertain. The germline gives CDR1 SGHDN, CDR2 FVKESK. There are 13 residues in the CDR3. Trimming removed 2 bases from V and 9 bases from J, with 13 bases in between. The DNA for the CDR3 is TGTGCCAGCAGCCAACTAATGGATGGGAGCTACACCTTC. This encodes CASSQLMDGSYTF.

The CDR3 nucleotides are TGTGCCTGGAGGAAGACAGGGGCTGGAAACACCATATATTTT. Its translation is CAWRKTGAGNTIYF. V gene TRBV30 combines with J gene TRBJ1-3; 8 bases are shared with TRBD1. CDR1 GTSNPN and CDR2 SVGIG come from the germline V gene (reference sequence). The CDR3 sequence is 14 residues long. V trimming: 3 bases; J trimming: 2 bases; junction bases outside the gene matches: 3.

The chain is built from TRBV7-6 and TRBJ2-1, with D possibly TRBD2 on 7 matching bases. This CDR3 contains 18 residues. The germline V gene has CDR1 SGHVS and CDR2 FNYEAQ. Deletions cut 1 base from V and 6 bases from J, with 22 bases between. CDR3 nucleotides: TGTGCCAGCAGCTTAGGAGGTCGGGGGGCGTCTAGCGGCAATGAGCAGTTCTTC. This sequence encodes CASSLGGRGASSGNEQFF.

The V gene is TRBV15, the J gene TRBJ2-1; D gene ambiguous. V was shortened by 0 bases and J by 0 bases, with 9 bases between the two germline ends. CDR1 and CDR2 (germline): LNHNV, YYDKDF (reference sequence). This CDR3 is 16 amino acids long. Written as DNA, the CDR3 is TGTGCCACCAGCAGAGATATTGGAAGCTCCTACAATGAGCAGTTCTTC. Residues: CATSRDIGSSYNEQFF.

V is TRBV7-1 and J is TRBJ1-1, with 7 bases fitting TRBD1. TRBV7-1 is given ORF status, its function remaining uncertain. V gave up 4 bases and J gave up 4 bases; unmatched junction bases: 6. This CDR3 contains 14 residues. CDR3 protein: CASSLEGATTEAFF. CDR3 DNA: TGTGCCAGCAGCTTGGAGGGGGCGACCACTGAAGCTTTCTTT.

J is TRBJ1-1 and V is TRBV6-8; D gene ambiguous. This CDR3 has 16 residues. V was cut by 0 bases and J by 2 bases, with 13 bases left in between. Looked up from germline, CDR1 is MNHGY and CDR2 is SAAAGT. The CDR3 DNA follows: TGTGCCAGCAGTTACTCACCCGGGCGTGAAAACACTGAAGCTTTCTTT. Translated, it gives CASSYSPGRENTEAFF.

The chain is built from TRBV6-8 and TRBJ2-2, with D possibly called TRBD1 or TRBD2 (5 bases each). Germline assignment: CDR1 MNHGY and CDR2 SAAAGT. Between the trimmed V and J ends, which lost 6 bases and 0 bases, there was a span of 17 bases. The CDR3 contains 17 residues. The CDR3 is CASSRDLSFANTGELFF. CDR3 nucleotides: TGTGCCAGCAGCAGGGACCTATCGTTCGCGAACACCGGGGAGCTGTTTTTT.

The chain uses TRBV6-8 and TRBJ2-1; 7 positions match TRBD2. V lost 6 bases, J lost 1 base, and 9 bases stayed unmatched. The CDR3 runs to 16 residues. Germline V gene data show CDR1 as MNHGY and CDR2 as SAAAGT. The CDR3 loop is CASSEGAGLSYNEQFF. DNA of the CDR3: TGTGCCAGCAGCGAGGGAGCGGGGCTGTCCTACAATGAGCAGTTCTTC.

This clone has a handful of counts. This chain's CDR3 is CASSLTGKLNTEAFF. Written as DNA, the CDR3 is TGCGCCAGCAGCTTGACAGGAAAGCTCAACACTGAAGCTTTCTTT. This chain uses TRBV5-1 with TRBJ1-1; TRBD1 is a possible D gene (5 bases). CDR1 is SGHRS and CDR2 is YFSETQ in the germline V gene. Trimming removed 1 base at V and 2 bases at J, with 12 bases between. The CDR3 contains 15 residues.

Note on this clone: An end of the junction differs from the germline gene, which may be a read error. The V call is TRBV6-8, the J call TRBJ2-7, with TRBD1 matching 8 bases. Germline-derived CDR1 and CDR2 are MNHGY and SAAAGT. This CDR3 region has 13 residues. DNA of the CDR3: TGTGCCATCAGTATGGACAGGGAGAGCGAGCAGTACTTC. This codes for CAISMDRESEQYF.

This clone was detected once. This chain links TRBV11-3 with TRBJ1-3; possible D gene TRBD1, 5 bases. Germline-derived CDR1 and CDR2 are SGHNT and YENEEA. This CDR3 contains 15 residues. The V and J ends lost 3 bases and 0 bases respectively, with 9 bases between them. In DNA, the CDR3 is TGTGCCAGCAGCTTTATGGGGGGCTCTGGAAACACCATATATTTT. It specifies CASSFMGGSGNTIYF.

The rearrangement joins TRBV6-8 to TRBJ2-4, with 10 bases lining up with TRBD2. Germline assignment: CDR1 MNHGY and CDR2 SAAAGT. The CDR3 spans 15 residues. Unmatched junction bases numbered 10, after V lost 6 bases and J lost 8 bases. The chain's CDR3 is CASSLTSGAWDIQYF. In DNA form, the CDR3 reads TGTGCCAGCAGCTTAACTAGCGGGGCCTGGGACATTCAGTACTTC.

V is TRBV18 and J is TRBJ1-1; D gene uncertain. CDR1 and CDR2 (germline): KGHSH, LQKENI. CDR3 length: 15 residues. Trimming took 0 bases from V and 4 from J, leaving 12 bases between them. The CDR3 region is CASSPPNLRGTEAFF. The DNA of the CDR3 is TGTGCCAGCTCACCACCCAATTTACGGGGCACTGAAGCTTTCTTT.

V and J are TRBV19 and TRBJ1-5; no definite D call. The V gene's germline CDR1 is LNHDA and CDR2 SQIVND (reference sequence). V lost 5 bases to trimming and J lost 0 bases, with 11 bases between them. The CDR3 totals 15 residues. The CDR3 DNA sequence: TGTGCCAGTAGTTTTGGACGTTTTAGCAATCAGCCCCAGCATTTT. Translating it yields CASSFGRFSNQPQHF.

The chain carries TRBV19 and TRBJ1-1, with D possibly being TRBD1 (6 bases). This CDR3 spans 14 amino acids. Germline V gene sequence: CDR1 LNHDA, CDR2 SQIVND (reference sequence). Trimming left V 7 bases short and J 4 bases short, with 16 bases between. This chain's CDR3 is CASTLKGGLTEAFF. CDR3 nucleotide sequence: TGTGCCAGTACCCTAAAGGGGGGACTCACTGAAGCTTTCTTT.

By sample fraction, this clone is medium-sized. V is TRBV6-8 and J is TRBJ1-2; TRBD1 aligns across 8 bases. This CDR3 contains 14 residues. The germline V gene has CDR1 MNHGY and CDR2 SAAAGT. Trimming removed 5 bases from V and 4 bases from J; junction bases left unmatched: 6. This chain's CDR3 is CASSPGTGSYGYTF. CDR3 DNA: TGTGCCAGCAGTCCCGGGACAGGATCCTATGGCTACACCTTC.

The chain links TRBV7-4 to TRBJ2-1; 7 bases match TRBD1. CDR3 length equals 14 residues. Trimming took 5 bases from V and 12 from J; bases not matched to a gene: 13. The germline V gene encodes CDR1 SGHVT and CDR2 SQSDAQ. In DNA form, the CDR3 reads TGTGCCAGCAGCCCGGGACAGTCCACCCGCACGCAGTTCTTC. This sequence encodes CASSPGQSTRTQFF.

This clone was found a few times. The J gene is TRBJ2-1, the V gene TRBV30; 11 bases agree with TRBD2. Germline lookup yields CDR1 GTSNPN and CDR2 SVGIG (reference sequence). This CDR3 spans 15 amino acids. After removal of 0 bases from V and 7 bases from J, the junction contained 5 bases not matched to a gene. DNA of the CDR3: TGTGCCTGGAGTGTACTAGCGGGAGCCAAGAATGAGCAGTTCTTC. Translated: CAWSVLAGAKNEQFF.

This clone was found a few times. The rearrangement links TRBV6-8 to TRBJ1-6; D is uncertain. Germline assignment: CDR1 MNHGY and CDR2 SAAAGT. The CDR3 loop spans 15 amino acids. Trimming cost V 4 bases and J 2 bases, with 9 bases left between them. In DNA form, the CDR3 reads TGTGCCAGCAGTTGGCAGGAGACCTATAATTCACCCCTCCACTTT. Protein sequence: CASSWQETYNSPLHF.

The V gene is TRBV19, the J gene TRBJ2-5; no definite D call. The ends were cut back, 6 bases at V and 0 bases at J, with 11 bases in the middle. The CDR3 totals 14 residues. The germline gives CDR1 LNHDA, CDR2 SQIVND (reference sequence). The CDR3 nucleotides read TGTGCCAGTAGCGTGGGATTACACCAAGAGACCCAGTACTTC. Translation gives CASSVGLHQETQYF. The full variable domain, completed using reference TRBV19 and TRBJ2-5, is DGGITQSPKYLFRKEGQNVTLSCEQNLNHDAMYWYRQDPGQGLRLIYYSQIVNDFQKGDIAEGYSVSREKKESFPLTVTSAQKNPTAFYLCASSVGLHQETQYFGPGTRLLVL.